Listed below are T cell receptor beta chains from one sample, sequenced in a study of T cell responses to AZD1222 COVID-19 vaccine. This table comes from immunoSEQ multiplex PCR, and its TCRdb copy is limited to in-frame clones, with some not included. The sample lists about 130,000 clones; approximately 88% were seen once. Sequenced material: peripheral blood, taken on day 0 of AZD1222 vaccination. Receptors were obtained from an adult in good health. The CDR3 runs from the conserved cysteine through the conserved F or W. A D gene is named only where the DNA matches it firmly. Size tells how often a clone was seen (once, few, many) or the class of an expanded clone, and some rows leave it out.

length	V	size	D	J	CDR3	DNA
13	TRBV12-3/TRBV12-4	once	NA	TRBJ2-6	CASSLFGANVLTF	TGTGCCAGCAGTTTATTTGGGGCCAACGTCCTGACTTTC
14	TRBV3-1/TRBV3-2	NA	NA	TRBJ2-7	CASSQGGGTYEQYF	TGTGCCAGCAGCCAAGGTGGCGGGACCTACGAGCAGTACTTC
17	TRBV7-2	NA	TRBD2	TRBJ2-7	CASSPVVTAGTSYEQYF	TGTGCCAGCAGCCCCGTAGTGACAGCGGGGACCTCCTACGAGCAGTACTTC
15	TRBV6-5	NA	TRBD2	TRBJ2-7	CASTQSSGRSYEQYF	TGTGCCAGCACCCAATCTAGCGGGAGATCCTACGAGCAGTACTTC
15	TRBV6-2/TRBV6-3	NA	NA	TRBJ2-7	CASSYSSVGNYEQYF	TGTGCCAGCAGTTACTCGTCTGTAGGGAACTACGAGCAGTACTTC
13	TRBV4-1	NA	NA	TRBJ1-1	CAIRVSMNTEAFF	TGCGCCATCCGGGTGTCTATGAACACTGAAGCTTTCTTT
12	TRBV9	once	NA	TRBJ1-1	CASSGDNTEAFF	TGTGCCAGCAGCGGGGACAACACTGAAGCTTTCTTT
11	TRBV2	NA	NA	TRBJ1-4	CASSPNEKLFF	TGTGCCAGCAGTCCGAATGAAAAACTGTTTTTT
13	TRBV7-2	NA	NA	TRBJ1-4	CASSLALEAKLFF	TGTGCCAGCAGCTTAGCGCTCGAAGCAAAACTGTTTTTT
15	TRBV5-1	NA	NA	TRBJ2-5	CASSLGVGKQETQYF	TGCGCCAGCAGCTTAGGAGTTGGGAAACAAGAGACCCAGTACTTC
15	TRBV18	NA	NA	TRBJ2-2	CASSPRDRLTGELFF	TGTGCCAGCTCACCACGCGACAGGCTCACCGGGGAGCTGTTTTTT
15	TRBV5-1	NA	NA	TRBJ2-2	CASREGQTNTGELFF	TGCGCCAGCAGGGAGGGACAGACGAACACCGGGGAGCTGTTTTTT
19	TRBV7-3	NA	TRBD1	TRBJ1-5	CASSPTRDRAFISNQPQHF	TGTGCCAGCAGCCCAACCCGGGACAGGGCCTTCATCAGCAATCAGCCCCAGCATTTT
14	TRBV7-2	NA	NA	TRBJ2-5	CASSHPRGKETQYF	TGTGCCAGCAGCCACCCAAGGGGGAAAGAGACCCAGTACTTC
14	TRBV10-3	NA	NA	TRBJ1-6	CAISVNRDNSPLHF	TGTGCCATCAGTGTAAACAGGGACAATTCACCCCTCCACTTT
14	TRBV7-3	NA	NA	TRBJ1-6	CASSLGRGESPLHF	TGTGCCAGCAGCTTGGGGAGGGGGGAATCACCCCTCCACTTT
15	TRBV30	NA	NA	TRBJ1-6	CAWRRTGRDNSPLHF	TGTGCCTGGAGGAGAACTGGGCGGGATAATTCACCCCTCCACTTT
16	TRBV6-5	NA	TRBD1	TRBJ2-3	CASSYTPDRGADTQYF	TGTGCCAGCAGTTACACCCCTGACAGGGGGGCAGATACGCAGTATTTT
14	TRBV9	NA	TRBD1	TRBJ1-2	CASSPGQGAGGYTF	TGTGCCAGCAGCCCGGGACAGGGGGCAGGGGGCTACACCTTC
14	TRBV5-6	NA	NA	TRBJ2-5	CASSFRYRAETQYF	TGTGCCAGCAGCTTTAGGTACAGGGCGGAGACCCAGTACTTC
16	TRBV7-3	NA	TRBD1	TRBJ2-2	CASSATGVGNTGELFF	TGTGCCAGCAGCGCCACAGGGGTGGGGAACACCGGGGAGCTGTTTTTT
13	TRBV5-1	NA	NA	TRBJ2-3	CASSGGSTDTQYF	TGCGCCAGCAGCGGCGGATCCACAGATACGCAGTATTTT
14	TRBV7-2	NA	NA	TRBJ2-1	CASSLSGDYNEQFF	TGTGCCAGCAGCCTTAGTGGGGACTACAATGAGCAGTTCTTC
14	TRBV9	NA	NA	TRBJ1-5	CASSVVASVGPQHF	TGTGCCAGCAGCGTAGTCGCATCCGTTGGGCCCCAGCATTTT
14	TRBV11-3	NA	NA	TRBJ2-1	CASSLMTSNNEQFF	TGTGCCAGCAGCTTAATGACATCAAACAATGAGCAGTTCTTC
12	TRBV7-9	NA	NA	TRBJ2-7	CASSLGSVEQYF	TGTGCCAGCAGCTTAGGTTCGGTCGAGCAGTACTTC
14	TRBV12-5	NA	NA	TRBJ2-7	CASGLSRDEYEQYF	TGTGCTAGTGGTTTGTCCAGGGATGAGTACGAGCAGTACTTC
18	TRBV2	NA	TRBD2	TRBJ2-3	CASSESGRIPVNTDTQYF	TGTGCCAGCAGTGAGAGCGGGAGGATCCCGGTGAACACAGATACGCAGTATTTT
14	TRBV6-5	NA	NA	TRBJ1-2	CASSLMGRDYGYTF	TGTGCCAGCAGTCTTATGGGCAGAGACTATGGCTACACCTTC
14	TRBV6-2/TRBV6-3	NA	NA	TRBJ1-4	CASSATGIGEKLFF	TGTGCCAGCAGTGCCACAGGGATTGGTGAAAAACTGTTTTTT
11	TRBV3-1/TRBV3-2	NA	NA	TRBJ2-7	CASSQGGEQYF	TGTGCCAGCAGCCAGGGGGGAGAGCAGTACTTC
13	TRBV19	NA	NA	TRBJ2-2	CASSTSSHGELFF	TGTGCCAGTAGTACTAGTAGCCACGGGGAGCTGTTTTTT
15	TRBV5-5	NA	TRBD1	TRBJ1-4	CASRQGTTEGEKLFF	TGTGCCAGCAGACAGGGGACAACCGAGGGTGAAAAACTGTTTTTT
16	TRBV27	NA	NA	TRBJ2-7	CASLMSGTGNSYEQYF	TGTGCCAGCCTAATGAGCGGGACAGGAAACTCCTACGAGCAGTACTTC
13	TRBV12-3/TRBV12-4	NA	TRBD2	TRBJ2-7	CASSLGREYEQYF	TGTGCCAGCAGTTTAGGGCGGGAGTACGAGCAGTACTTC
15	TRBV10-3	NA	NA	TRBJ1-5	CAISERPPRNQPQHF	TGTGCCATCAGTGAGAGGCCACCTCGCAATCAGCCCCAGCATTTT
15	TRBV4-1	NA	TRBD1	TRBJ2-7	CASSQEGQGGYEQYF	TGCGCCAGCAGCCAAGAAGGACAGGGCGGCTACGAGCAGTACTTC
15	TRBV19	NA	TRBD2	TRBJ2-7	CASRTSGRGGYEQYF	TGTGCCAGCCGGACTAGCGGGAGGGGTGGCTACGAGCAGTACTTC
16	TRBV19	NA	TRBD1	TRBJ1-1	CASSFSRTGGRTEAFF	TGTGCCAGTAGCTTCTCTCGGACAGGGGGAAGAACTGAAGCTTTCTTT
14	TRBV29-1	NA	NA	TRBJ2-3	CSTTQGRGSDTQYF	TGCAGCACGACTCAGGGGAGGGGGTCAGATACGCAGTATTTT
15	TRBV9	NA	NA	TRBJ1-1	CASSVAEELNTEAFF	TGTGCCAGCAGCGTAGCCGAGGAACTGAACACTGAAGCTTTCTTT
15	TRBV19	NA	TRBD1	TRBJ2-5	CASSSDTGVWETQYF	TGTGCCAGTAGTTCGGATACAGGGGTTTGGGAGACCCAGTACTTC
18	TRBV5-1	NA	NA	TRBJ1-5	CASSLVSDSYYSNQPQHF	TGCGCCAGCAGCTTGGTGTCTGACAGCTATTATAGCAATCAGCCCCAGCATTTT
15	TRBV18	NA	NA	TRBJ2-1	CASSPPDKWPNEQFF	TGTGCCAGCTCACCACCCGATAAATGGCCGAATGAGCAGTTCTTC
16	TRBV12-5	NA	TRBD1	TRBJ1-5	CASGPQGRGPNQPQHF	TGTGCTAGTGGTCCGCAGGGCAGGGGGCCAAATCAGCCCCAGCATTTT
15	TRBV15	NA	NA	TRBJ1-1	CATSRDYGRATEAFF	TGTGCCACCAGCAGAGATTACGGTCGGGCCACTGAAGCTTTCTTT
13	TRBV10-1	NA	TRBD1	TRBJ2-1	CASSATPGGEQFF	TGCGCCAGCAGTGCAACCCCAGGGGGTGAGCAGTTCTTC
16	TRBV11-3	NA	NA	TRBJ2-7	CASSLDSSTATYEQYF	TGTGCCAGCAGCTTAGATAGCTCGACAGCGACCTACGAGCAGTACTTC